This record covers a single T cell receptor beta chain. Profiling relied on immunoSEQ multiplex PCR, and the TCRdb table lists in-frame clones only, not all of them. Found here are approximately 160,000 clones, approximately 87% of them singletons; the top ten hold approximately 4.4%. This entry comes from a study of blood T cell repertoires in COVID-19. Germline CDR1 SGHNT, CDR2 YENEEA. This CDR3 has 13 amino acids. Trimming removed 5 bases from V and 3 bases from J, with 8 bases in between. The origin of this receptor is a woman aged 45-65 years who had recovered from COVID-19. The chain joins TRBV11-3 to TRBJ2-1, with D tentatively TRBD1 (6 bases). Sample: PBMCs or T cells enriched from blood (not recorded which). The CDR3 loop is CASSPQGYNEQFF. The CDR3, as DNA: TGTGCCAGCAGCCCACAGGGCTACAATGAGCAGTTCTTC.